The clone carrying this TCR beta chain has more than one count but fewer than ten. PCR was performed a second time for about 7 to 11 cycles using a sample-barcoded 5' primer and a J-beta primer mix. From the 5' RACE reads, TCRdb called clonotypes with MiXCR, one entry per CDR3 protein. The table shows almost 300,000 distinct CDR3 sequences, with around 29% occurring only once. The study recruited healthy Caucasian donors from Russia who were aged about 6 to 90. CDR1 is DFQATT and CDR2 is SNEGSKA in the germline V gene (reference sequence). CDR3 length: 15 residues. The junction had 13 bases not matched to a gene; V was cut back by 6 bases and J by 4 bases. This entry comes from a study of blood T cells in healthy people across ages.

The TCR sequence derives from a woman in her 70s in good health. This sequence joins TRBV20-1 and TRBJ2-3; 7 bases are a match to TRBD2. Material: blood. The CDR3 region is CSAHPAGSVADTQYF. The DNA of the CDR3 is TGCAGTGCCCACCCAGCGGGATCGGTAGCAGATACGCAGTATTTT.